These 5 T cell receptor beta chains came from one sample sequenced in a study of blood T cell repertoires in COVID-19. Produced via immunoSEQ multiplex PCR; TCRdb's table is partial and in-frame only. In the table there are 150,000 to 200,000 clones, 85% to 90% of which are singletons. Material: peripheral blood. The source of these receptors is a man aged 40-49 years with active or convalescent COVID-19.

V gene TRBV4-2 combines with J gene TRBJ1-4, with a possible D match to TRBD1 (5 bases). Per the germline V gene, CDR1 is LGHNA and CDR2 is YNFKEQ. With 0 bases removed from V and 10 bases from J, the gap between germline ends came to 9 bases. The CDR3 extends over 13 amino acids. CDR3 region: CASSQDWRGKLFF. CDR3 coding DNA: TGTGCCAGCAGCCAAGATTGGAGGGGAAAACTGTTTTTT.

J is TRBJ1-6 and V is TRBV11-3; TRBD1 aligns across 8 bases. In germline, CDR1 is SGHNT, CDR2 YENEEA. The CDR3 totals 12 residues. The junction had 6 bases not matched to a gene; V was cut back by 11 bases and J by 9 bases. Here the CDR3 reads CAVRDRTSPLHF. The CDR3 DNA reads TGTGCCGTCCGGGACAGGACTTCACCCCTCCACTTT.

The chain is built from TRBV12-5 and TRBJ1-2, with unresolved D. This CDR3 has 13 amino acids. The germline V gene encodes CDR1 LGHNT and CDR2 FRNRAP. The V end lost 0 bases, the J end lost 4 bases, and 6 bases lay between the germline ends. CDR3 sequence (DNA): TGTGCTAGTGGTTTGGTACCGAGCTATGGCTACACCTTC. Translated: CASGLVPSYGYTF. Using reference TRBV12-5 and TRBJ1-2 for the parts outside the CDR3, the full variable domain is DARVTQTPRHKVTEMGQEVTMRCQPILGHNTVFWYRQTMMQGLELLAYFRNRAPLDDSGMPKDRFSAEMPDATLATLKIQPSEPRDSAVYFCASGLVPSYGYTFGSGTRLTVV.

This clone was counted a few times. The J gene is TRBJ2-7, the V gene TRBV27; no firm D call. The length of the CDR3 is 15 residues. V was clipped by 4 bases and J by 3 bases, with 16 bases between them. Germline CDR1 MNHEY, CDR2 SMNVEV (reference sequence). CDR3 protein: CASSYAGSQLYEQYF. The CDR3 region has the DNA TGTGCCAGCAGTTACGCCGGGTCTCAACTCTACGAGCAGTACTTC.

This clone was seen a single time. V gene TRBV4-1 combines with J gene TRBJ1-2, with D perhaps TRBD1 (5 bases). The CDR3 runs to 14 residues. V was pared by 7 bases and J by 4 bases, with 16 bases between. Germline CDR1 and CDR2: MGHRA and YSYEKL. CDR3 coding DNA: TGCGCCAGCACCCCCGACAGTCTTATCTATGGCTACACCTTC. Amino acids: CASTPDSLIYGYTF.